The sequence of this T cell receptor beta chain was determined in a study of blood T cell repertoires in COVID-19. For the study at large: Acute and convalescent COVID-19 specimens originated in the United States, Italy and Spain. T cells, B-cell-depleted T cells, or PBMCs provided the cDNA or gDNA that served as material.

TCRdb's copy holds only in-frame clones and misses some; the assay was immunoSEQ multiplex PCR. The table shows tens of thousands of clones, with about 80% occurring only once. The V segment lost 3 bases and the J segment 8 bases; nucleotides outside the gene matches: 6. The CDR3 is 15 residues long. The germline V gene encodes CDR1 PRHDT and CDR2 FYEKMQ (reference sequence). This clonotype was obtained from a human donor in a cohort sampled during active COVID-19. The chain uses TRBV13 and TRBJ2-3; the match to TRBD2 covers 12 bases. The specimen sequenced was peripheral blood. Here the CDR3 DNA reads TGTGCCAGCAGCTTGTTCCTAGCGGGAGGGCGTACGCAGTATTTT. Protein sequence: CASSLFLAGGRTQYF.